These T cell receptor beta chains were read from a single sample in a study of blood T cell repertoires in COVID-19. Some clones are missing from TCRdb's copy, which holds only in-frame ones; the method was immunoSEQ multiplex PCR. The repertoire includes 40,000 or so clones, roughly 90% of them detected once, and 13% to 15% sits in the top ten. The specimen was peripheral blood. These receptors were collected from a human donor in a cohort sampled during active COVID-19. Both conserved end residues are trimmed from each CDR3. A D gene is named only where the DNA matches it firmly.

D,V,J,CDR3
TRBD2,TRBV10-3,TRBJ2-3,AIRLAGARDTQY
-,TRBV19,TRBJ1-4,ASSMGREGWEKLF
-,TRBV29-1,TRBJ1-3,SVSPRSFSGNTIY
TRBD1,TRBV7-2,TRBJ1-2,ASSPGTGFWGYT
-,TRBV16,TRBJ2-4,ASSLQDRNIQY
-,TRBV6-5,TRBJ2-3,ASSQGFSTDTQY
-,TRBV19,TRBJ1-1,ASSIWAPHGNTEAF
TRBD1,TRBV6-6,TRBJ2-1,ASSGGRDRADEQF
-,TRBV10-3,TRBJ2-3,AISSTRDDTQY
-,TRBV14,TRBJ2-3,ASSQGIGGLYTDTQY
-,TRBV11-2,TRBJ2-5,ASSPADWDQETQY
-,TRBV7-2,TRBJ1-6,ASSLEAGIGNSPLH
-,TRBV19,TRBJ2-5,ASSRNQETQY
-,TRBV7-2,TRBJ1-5,ASSRDTEIDQPQH
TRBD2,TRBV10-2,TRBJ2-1,ASSEFLAGAHEQF
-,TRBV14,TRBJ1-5,ASSQFSGFNQPQH
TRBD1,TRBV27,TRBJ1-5,ASSWDRDQPQH
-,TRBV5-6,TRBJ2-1,ASSLSNEQF
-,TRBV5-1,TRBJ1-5,ARSLGGGQPQH
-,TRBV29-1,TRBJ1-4,SAWGQGRGEKLF
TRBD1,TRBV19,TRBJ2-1,ASSSGQGPNEQF
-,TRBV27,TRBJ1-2,ASSPSGVPYGYT
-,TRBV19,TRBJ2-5,ASSPPYSRETQY
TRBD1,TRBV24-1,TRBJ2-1,ATSHSSDRVDEQF
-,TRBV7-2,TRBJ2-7,ASSGGPVGYEQY
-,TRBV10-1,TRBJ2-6,ATPRTDYCSGANVLT
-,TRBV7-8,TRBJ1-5,ASSPPGGAGQPQH
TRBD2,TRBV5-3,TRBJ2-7,ARSSRGEGRWEQY
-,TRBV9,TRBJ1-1,ASSVSPPSEAF
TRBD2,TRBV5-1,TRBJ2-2,ASSSLAGKHTGELF
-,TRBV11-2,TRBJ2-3,AGQRSSTDTQY
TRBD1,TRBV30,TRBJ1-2,AWSRTGDYGYT
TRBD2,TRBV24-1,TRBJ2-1,ATSDPPEGLVFSREQF
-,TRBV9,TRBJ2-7,ASSVEPVGDEQY
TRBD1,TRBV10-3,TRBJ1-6,AIRDWGTASSPLH
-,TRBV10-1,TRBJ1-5,ASSAGSQPQH
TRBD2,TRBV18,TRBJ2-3,ASSRTSGGGTDTQY
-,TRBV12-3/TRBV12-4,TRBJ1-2,ASSFAGPRGYT
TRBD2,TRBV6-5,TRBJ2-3,ASSYGASGSTDTQY
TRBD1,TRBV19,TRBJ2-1,ASSIPGQGNEQF
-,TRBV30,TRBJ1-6,AWSPSSPLH
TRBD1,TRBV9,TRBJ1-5,ASSGGGQVNQPQH
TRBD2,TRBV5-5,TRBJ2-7,ASSGGEAIAYEQY
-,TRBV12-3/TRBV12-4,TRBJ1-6,ASSRKNSPLH
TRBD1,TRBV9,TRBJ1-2,ASSVGQGAVYGYT
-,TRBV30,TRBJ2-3,AWSVPADFTDTQY
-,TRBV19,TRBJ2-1,ASSGLSSYNEQF